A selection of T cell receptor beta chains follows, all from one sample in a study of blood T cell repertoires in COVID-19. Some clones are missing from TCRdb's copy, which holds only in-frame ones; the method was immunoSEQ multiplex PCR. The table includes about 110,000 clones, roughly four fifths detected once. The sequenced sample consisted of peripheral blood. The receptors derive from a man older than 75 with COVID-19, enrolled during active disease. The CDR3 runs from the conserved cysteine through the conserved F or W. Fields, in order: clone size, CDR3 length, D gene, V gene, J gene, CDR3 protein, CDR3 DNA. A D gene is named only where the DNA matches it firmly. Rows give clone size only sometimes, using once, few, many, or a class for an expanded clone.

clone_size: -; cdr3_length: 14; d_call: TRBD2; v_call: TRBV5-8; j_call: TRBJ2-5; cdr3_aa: CASSLGDYKETQYF; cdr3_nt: TGTGCCAGCAGCTTGGGGGACTATAAAGAGACCCAGTACTTC
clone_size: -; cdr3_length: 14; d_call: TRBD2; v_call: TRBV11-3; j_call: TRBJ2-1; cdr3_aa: CASSPGLVYNEQFF; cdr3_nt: TGTGCCAGCAGCCCCGGACTAGTTTACAATGAGCAGTTCTTC
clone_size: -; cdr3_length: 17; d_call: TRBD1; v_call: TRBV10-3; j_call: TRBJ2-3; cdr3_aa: CAISEFGQGLLTDTQYF; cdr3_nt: TGTGCCATCAGTGAGTTTGGACAGGGGCTACTCACAGATACGCAGTATTTT
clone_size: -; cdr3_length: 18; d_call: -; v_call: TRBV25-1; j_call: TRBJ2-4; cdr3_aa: CASSSNGGGAGAKNIQYF; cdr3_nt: TGTGCCAGCAGTTCAAATGGAGGGGGCGCTGGGGCCAAAAACATTCAGTACTTC
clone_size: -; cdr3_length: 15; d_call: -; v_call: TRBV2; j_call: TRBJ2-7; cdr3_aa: CASSGGEARPYEQYF; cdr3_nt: TGTGCCAGCAGTGGGGGAGAGGCCCGTCCCTACGAGCAGTACTTC
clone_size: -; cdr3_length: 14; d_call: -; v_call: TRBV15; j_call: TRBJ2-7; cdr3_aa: CATSSQGGSYEQYF; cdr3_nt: TGTGCCACCAGCAGCCAGGGGGGCTCCTACGAGCAGTACTTC
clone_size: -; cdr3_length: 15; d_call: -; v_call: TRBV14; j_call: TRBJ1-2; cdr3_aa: CASSQDAGRNYGYTF; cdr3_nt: TGTGCCAGCAGCCAAGATGCAGGGAGGAACTATGGCTACACCTTC
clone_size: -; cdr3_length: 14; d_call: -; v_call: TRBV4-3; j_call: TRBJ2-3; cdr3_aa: CASSQFGSRDTQYF; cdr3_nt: TGCGCCAGCAGCCAATTCGGGAGCAGAGATACGCAGTATTTT
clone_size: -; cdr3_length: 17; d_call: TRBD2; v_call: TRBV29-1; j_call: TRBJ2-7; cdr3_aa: CSVETRSRTRPSYEQYF; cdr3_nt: TGCAGCGTTGAAACTAGATCGCGGACTAGGCCCTCCTACGAGCAGTACTTC
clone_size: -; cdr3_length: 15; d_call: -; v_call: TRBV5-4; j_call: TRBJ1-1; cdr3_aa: CASSLVGAKNTEAFF; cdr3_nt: TGTGCCAGCAGCTTGGTAGGGGCCAAGAACACTGAAGCTTTCTTT
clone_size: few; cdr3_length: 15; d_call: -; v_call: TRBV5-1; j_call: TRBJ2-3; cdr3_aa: CASSVEDYSLGTQYF; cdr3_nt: TGCGCCAGCAGCGTGGAGGACTACAGCTTGGGTACGCAGTATTTT
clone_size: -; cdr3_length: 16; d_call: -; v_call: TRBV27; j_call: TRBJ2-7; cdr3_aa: CASMGFSSASSDEQYF; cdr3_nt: TGTGCCAGCATGGGGTTCTCTAGCGCCTCTTCGGACGAGCAGTACTTC
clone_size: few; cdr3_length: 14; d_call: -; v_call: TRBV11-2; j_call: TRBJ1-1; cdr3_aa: CASSSSLLNTEAFF; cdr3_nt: TGTGCCAGCAGCTCCTCACTCTTGAACACTGAAGCTTTCTTT
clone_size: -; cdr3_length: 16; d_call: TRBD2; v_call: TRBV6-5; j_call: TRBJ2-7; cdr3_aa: CASSYSSASGSIEQYF; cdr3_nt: TGTGCCAGCAGTTACTCGTCGGCTAGCGGGAGTATAGAGCAGTACTTC
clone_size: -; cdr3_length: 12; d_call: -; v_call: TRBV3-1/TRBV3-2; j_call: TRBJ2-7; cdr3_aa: CASSQPGVKQYF; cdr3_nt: TGTGCCAGCAGCCAGCCGGGGGTCAAGCAGTACTTC
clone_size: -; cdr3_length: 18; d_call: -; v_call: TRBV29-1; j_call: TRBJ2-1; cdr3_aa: CSVEERGKRATNGYEQFF; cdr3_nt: TGCAGCGTTGAAGAAAGGGGTAAGCGGGCCACCAACGGTTATGAGCAGTTCTTC
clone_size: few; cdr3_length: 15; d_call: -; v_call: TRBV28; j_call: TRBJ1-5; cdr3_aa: CASSFGLNSNQPQHF; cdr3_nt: TGTGCCAGCAGTTTCGGTTTAAATAGCAATCAGCCCCAGCATTTT
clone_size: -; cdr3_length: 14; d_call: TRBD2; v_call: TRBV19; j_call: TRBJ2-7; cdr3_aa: CASSDLAGYYEQYF; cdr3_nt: TGTGCCAGTAGTGATCTAGCGGGATACTACGAGCAGTACTTC
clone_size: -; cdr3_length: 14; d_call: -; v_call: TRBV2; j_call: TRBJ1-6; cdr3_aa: CASSEARVHSPLHF; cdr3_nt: TGTGCCAGCAGTGAAGCCCGGGTTCATTCACCCCTCCACTTT
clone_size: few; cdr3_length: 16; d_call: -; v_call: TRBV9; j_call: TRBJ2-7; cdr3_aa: CASSPQVAGQGSEQYF; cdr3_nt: TGTGCCAGCAGCCCCCAGGTAGCGGGACAGGGAAGCGAGCAGTACTTC
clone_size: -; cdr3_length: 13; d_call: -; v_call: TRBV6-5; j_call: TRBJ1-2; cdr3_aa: CASSYGGNYGYTF; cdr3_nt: TGTGCCAGCAGTTACGGGGGGAACTATGGCTACACCTTC
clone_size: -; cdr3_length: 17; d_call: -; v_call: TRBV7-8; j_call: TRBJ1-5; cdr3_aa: CASSPRFGRGVNQPQHF; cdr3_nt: TGTGCCAGCAGCCCACGGTTTGGCAGGGGCGTCAATCAGCCCCAGCATTTT
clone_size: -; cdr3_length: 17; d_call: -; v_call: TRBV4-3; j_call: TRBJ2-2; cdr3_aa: CASSQDYESPSTGELFF; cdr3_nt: TGCGCCAGCAGCCAAGATTATGAGTCCCCTTCAACCGGGGAGCTGTTTTTT
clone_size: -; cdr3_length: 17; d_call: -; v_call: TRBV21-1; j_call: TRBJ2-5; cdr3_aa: CASSKGGVRPIQETQYF; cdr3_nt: TGTGCCAGCAGCAAAGGAGGAGTAAGGCCCATCCAAGAGACCCAGTACTTC
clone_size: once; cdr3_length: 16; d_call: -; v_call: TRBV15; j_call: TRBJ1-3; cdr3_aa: CATSRDLPGAGNTIYF; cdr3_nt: TGTGCCACCAGCAGAGATCTACCAGGGGCAGGAAACACCATATATTTT
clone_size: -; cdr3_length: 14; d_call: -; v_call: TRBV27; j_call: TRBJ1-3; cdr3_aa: CASSLSGRGNTIYF; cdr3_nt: TGTGCCAGCAGTTTATCGGGGCGCGGAAACACCATATATTTT
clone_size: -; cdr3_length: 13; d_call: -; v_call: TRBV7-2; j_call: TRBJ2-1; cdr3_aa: CASSLGKGLEQFF; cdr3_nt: TGTGCCAGCAGCTTAGGCAAGGGGCTTGAGCAGTTCTTC
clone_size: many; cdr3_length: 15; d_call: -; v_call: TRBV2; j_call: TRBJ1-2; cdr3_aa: CASSEGGSRDYGYTF; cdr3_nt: TGTGCCAGCAGTGAAGGCGGCAGCCGAGACTATGGCTACACCTTC
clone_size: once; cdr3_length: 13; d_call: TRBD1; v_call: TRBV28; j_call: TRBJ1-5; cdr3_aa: CASRAGGNQPQHF; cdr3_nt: TGTGCCAGCCGAGCAGGGGGAAATCAGCCCCAGCATTTT
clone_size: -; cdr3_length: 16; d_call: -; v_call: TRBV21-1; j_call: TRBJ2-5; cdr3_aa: CASSNTGHRGGETQYF; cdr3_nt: TGTGCCAGCAGCAATACGGGTCATCGGGGAGGAGAGACCCAGTACTTC
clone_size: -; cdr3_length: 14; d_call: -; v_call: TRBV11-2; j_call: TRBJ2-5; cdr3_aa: CASSPDRLAETQYF; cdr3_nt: TGTGCCAGCAGCCCCGATCGGCTAGCAGAGACCCAGTACTTC
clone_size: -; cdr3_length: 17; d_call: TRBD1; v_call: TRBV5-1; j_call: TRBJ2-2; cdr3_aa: CASSLVATGAGTGELFF; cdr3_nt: TGCGCCAGCAGCTTGGTGGCCACAGGGGCGGGCACCGGGGAGCTGTTTTTT
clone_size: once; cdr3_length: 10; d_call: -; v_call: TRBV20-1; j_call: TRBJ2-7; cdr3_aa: CSLSGSEQYF; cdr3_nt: TGCAGTCTCTCTGGGAGTGAGCAGTACTTC
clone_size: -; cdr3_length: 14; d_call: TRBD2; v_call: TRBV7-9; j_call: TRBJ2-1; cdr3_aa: CASSFSGRVDEQFF; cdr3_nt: TGTGCCAGCAGCTTTAGCGGGAGGGTAGACGAGCAGTTCTTC
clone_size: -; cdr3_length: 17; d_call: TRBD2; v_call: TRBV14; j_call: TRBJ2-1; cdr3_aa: CASSHLAGGPIYNEQFF; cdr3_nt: TGTGCCAGCAGCCATCTAGCGGGAGGGCCCATCTACAATGAGCAGTTCTTC
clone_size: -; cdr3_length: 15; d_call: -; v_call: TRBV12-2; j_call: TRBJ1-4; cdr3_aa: CASRQKQGSNEKLFF; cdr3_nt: TGTGCAAGTCGCCAAAAACAGGGTTCTAATGAAAAACTGTTTTTT
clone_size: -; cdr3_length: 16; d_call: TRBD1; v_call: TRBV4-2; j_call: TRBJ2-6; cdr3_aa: CASSPSDRAGANVLTF; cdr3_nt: TGTGCCAGCAGCCCCTCCGACAGGGCTGGGGCCAACGTCCTGACTTTC
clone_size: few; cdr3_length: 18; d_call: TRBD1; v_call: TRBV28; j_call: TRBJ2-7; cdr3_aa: CASSSPSATTGYSYEQYF; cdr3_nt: TGTGCCAGCAGTTCACCATCCGCGACGACAGGGTACTCCTACGAGCAGTACTTC
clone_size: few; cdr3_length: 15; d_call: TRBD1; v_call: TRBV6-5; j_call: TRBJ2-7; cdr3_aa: CASILGGTGAYEQYF; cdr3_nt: TGTGCCAGCATTCTTGGGGGGACAGGGGCCTACGAGCAGTACTTC
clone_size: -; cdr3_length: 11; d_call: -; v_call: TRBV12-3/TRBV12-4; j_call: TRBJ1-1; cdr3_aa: CASSLGTEAFF; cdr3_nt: TGTGCCAGCAGTTTAGGGACAGAAGCTTTCTTT
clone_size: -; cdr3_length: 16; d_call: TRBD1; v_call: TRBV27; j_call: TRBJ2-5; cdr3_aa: CASSLFGTGDRETQYF; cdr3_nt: TGTGCCAGCAGTTTATTTGGGACAGGGGATCGGGAGACCCAGTACTTC
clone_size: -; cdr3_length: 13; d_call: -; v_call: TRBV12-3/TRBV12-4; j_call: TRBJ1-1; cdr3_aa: CASTGQVNTEAFF; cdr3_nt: TGTGCCAGCACGGGACAAGTGAACACTGAAGCTTTCTTT
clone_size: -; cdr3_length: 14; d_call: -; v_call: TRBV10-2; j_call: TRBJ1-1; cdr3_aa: CASSESGSYTEAFF; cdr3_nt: TGCGCCAGCAGTGAGTCGGGCAGCTACACTGAAGCTTTCTTT
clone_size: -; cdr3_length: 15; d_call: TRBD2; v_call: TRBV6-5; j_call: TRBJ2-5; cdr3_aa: CASSYGGVDQETQYF; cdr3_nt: TGTGCCAGCAGTTACGGGGGGGTCGACCAAGAGACCCAGTACTTC
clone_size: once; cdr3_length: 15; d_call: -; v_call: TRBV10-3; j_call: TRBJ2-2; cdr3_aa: CAISVAGTNTGELFF; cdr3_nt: TGTGCCATCAGTGTGGCGGGGACGAACACCGGGGAGCTGTTTTTT
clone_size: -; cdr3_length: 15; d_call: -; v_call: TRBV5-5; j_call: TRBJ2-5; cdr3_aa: CASTVLTDYKETQYF; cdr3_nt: TGTGCCAGCACCGTCCTTACAGACTACAAAGAGACCCAGTACTTC
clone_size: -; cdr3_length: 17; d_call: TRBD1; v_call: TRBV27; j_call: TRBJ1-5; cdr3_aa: CASSLYPPGQVVQPQHF; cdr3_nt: TGTGCCAGCAGTTTATATCCACCGGGACAGGTGGTTCAGCCCCAGCATTTT
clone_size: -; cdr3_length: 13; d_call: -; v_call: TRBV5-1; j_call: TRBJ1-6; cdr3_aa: CASSLSQNSPLHF; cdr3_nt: TGCGCCAGCAGCTTGTCGCAGAATTCACCCCTCCACTTT
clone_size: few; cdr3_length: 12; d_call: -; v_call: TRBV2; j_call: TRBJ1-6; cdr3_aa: CASRGLNSPLHF; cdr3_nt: TGTGCCAGCCGCGGGCTAAATTCACCCCTCCACTTT
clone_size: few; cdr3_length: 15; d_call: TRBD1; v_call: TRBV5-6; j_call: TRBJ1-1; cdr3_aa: CASIQVDRGRTEAFF; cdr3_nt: TGTGCCAGCATCCAGGTCGACAGGGGGCGAACTGAAGCTTTCTTT
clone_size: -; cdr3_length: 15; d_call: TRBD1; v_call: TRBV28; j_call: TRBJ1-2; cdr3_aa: CASSMTGKEGYGYTF; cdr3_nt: TGTGCCAGCAGCATGACAGGGAAGGAGGGGTATGGCTACACCTTC
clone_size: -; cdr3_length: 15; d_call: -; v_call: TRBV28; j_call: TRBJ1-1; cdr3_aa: CASSDYRAMNTEAFF; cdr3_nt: TGTGCCAGCAGTGACTACAGGGCAATGAACACTGAAGCTTTCTTT
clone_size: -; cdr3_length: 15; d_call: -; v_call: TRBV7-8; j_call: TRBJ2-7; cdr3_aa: CASSLEEAAAYEQYF; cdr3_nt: TGTGCCAGCAGCTTAGAAGAGGCGGCGGCCTACGAGCAGTACTTC
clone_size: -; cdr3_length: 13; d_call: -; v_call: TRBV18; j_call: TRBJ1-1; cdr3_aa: CASSPGQGLEAFF; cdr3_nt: TGTGCCAGCTCCCCCGGCCAGGGTCTTGAAGCTTTCTTT
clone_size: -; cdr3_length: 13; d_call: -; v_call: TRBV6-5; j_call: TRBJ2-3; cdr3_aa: CASTGPSTDTQYF; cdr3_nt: TGTGCCAGCACAGGGCCGAGCACAGATACGCAGTATTTT
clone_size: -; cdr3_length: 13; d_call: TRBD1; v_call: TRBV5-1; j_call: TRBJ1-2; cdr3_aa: CASGTGDSYGYTF; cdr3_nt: TGCGCCAGCGGGACAGGAGACTCCTATGGCTACACCTTC
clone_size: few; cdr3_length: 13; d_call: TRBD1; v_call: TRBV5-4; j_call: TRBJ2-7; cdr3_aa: CASSLTGVYEQYF; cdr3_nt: TGTGCCAGCAGCTTGACAGGGGTATACGAGCAGTACTTC
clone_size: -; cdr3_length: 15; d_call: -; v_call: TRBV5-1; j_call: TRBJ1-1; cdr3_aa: CASSLAGAGDTEAFF; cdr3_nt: TGCGCCAGCAGCTTGGCCGGGGCAGGGGACACTGAAGCTTTCTTT
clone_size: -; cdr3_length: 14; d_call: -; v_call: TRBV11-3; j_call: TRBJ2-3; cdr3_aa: CASSPSSFTDTQYF; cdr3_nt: TGTGCCAGCAGCCCCTCTAGCTTCACAGATACGCAGTATTTT